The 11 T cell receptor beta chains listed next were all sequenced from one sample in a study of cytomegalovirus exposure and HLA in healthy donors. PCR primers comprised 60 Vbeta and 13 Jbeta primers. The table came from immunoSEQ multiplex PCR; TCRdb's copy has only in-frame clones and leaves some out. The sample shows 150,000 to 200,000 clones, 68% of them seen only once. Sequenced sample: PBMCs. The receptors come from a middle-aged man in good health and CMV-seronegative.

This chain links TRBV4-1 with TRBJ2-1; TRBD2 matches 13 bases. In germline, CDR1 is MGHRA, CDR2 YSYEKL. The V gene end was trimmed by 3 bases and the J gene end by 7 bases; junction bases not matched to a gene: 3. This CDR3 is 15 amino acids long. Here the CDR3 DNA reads TGCGCCAGCAGCCATAGACTAGCGGGGGGAAATGAGCAGTTCTTC. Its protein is CASSHRLAGGNEQFF.

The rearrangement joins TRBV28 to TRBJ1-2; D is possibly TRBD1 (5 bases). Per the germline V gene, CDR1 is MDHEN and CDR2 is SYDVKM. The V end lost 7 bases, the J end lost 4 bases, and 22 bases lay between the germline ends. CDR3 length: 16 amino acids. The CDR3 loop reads CASTLSGSGESYGYTF. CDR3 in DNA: TGTGCCAGCACCCTCTCAGGGTCGGGGGAAAGCTATGGCTACACCTTC.

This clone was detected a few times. The CDR3 here is CASSIGQGRNEQFF. CDR3 sequence (DNA): TGCGCCAGCAGCATCGGACAGGGGCGGAATGAGCAGTTCTTC. This rearrangement joins TRBV5-1 to TRBJ2-1, with 9 bases lining up with TRBD1. The CDR3 runs 14 residues. Germline CDR1 and CDR2: SGHRS and YFSETQ. The J segment lost 7 bases and the V segment lost 4 bases, leaving 6 bases of the junction unmatched.

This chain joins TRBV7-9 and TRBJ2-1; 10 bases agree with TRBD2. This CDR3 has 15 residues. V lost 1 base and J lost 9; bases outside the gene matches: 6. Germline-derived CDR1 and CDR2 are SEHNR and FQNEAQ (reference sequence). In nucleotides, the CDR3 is TGTGCCAGCAGCTTAGGCCGAGCGGGGGGGCTTGAGCAGTTCTTC. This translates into CASSLGRAGGLEQFF.

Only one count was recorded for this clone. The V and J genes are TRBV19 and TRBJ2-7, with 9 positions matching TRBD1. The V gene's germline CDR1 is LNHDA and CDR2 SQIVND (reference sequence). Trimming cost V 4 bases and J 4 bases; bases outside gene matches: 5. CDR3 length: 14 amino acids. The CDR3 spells CASSTGQGSYEQYF. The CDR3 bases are TGTGCCAGTAGTACCGGACAGGGGTCTTACGAGCAGTACTTC.

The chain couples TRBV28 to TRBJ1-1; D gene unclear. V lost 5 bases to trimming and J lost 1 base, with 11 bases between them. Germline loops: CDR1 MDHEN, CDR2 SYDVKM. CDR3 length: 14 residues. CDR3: CASSGYPGNTEAFF. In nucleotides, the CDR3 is TGTGCCAGCAGTGGGTACCCAGGGAACACTGAAGCTTTCTTT. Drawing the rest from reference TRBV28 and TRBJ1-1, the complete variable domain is DVKVTQSSRYLVKRTGEKVFLECVQDMDHENMFWYRQDPGLGLRLIYFSYDVKMKEKGDIPEGYSVSREKKERFSLILESASTNQTSMYLCASSGYPGNTEAFFGQGTRLTVV.

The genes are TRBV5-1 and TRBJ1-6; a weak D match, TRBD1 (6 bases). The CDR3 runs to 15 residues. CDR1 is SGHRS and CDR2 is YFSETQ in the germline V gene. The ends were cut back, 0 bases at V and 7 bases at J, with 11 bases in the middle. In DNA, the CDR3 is TGCGCCAGCAGCTTGGAGGGAGGGGGGAATTCACCCCTCCACTTT. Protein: CASSLEGGGNSPLHF.

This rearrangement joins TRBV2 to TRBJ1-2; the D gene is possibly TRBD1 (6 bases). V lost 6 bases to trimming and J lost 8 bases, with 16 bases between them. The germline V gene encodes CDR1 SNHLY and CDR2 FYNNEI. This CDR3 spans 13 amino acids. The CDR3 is CASRLQGVFGYTF. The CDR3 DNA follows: TGTGCCAGCAGGCTACAGGGCGTGTTCGGCTACACCTTC.

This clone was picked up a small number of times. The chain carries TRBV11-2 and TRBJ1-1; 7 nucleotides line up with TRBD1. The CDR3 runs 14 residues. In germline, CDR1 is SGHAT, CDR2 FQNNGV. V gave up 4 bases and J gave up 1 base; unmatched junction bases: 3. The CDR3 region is CASSSYRGNTEAFF. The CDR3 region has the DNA TGTGCCAGCAGCTCGTACAGGGGGAACACTGAAGCTTTCTTT.

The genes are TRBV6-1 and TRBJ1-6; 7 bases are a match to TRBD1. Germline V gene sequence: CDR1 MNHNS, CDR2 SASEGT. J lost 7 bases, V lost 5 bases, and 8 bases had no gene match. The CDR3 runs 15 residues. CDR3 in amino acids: CASSPSQGLNSPLHF. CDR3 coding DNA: TGTGCCAGCAGTCCGTCACAGGGGTTGAATTCACCCCTCCACTTT.

The CDR3 DNA follows: TGTGCCAGCAGCTTAGCGGGCAGGAACACTGAAGCTTTCTTT. Translated, it gives CASSLAGRNTEAFF. The chain recombines TRBV7-2 with TRBJ1-1; D remains ambiguous. CDR1 is SGHTA and CDR2 is FQGNSA in the germline V gene. V lost 0 bases to trimming and J lost 1 base, with 6 bases between them. CDR3 length: 14 residues.